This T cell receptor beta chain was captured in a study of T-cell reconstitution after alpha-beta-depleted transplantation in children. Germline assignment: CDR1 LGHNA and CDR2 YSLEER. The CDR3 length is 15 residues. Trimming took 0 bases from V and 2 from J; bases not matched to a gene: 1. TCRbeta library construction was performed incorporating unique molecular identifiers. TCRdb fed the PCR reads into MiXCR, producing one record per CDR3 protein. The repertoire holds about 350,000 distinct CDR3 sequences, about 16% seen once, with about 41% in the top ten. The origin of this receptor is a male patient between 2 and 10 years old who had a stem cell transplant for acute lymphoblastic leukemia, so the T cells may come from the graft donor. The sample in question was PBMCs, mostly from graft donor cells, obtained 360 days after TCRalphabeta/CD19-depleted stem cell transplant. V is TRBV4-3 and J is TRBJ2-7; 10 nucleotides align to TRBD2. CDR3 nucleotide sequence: TGCGCCAGCAGCCAAGACCTAGCGGGAGCCTACGAGCAGTACTTC. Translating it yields CASSQDLAGAYEQYF.